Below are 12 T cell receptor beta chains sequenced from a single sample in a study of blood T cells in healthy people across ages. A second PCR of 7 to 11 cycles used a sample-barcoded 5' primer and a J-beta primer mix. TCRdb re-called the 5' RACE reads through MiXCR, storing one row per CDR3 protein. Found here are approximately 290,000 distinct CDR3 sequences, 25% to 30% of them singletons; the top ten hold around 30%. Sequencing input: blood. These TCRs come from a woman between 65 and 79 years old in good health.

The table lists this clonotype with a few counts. CDR3: CSARDVAGVTSTQYF. DNA of the CDR3: TGCAGTGCTAGAGATGTCGCGGGAGTAACGAGTACGCAGTATTTT. This chain connects TRBV20-1 to TRBJ2-3; 7 nucleotides match TRBD2. Germline CDR1 and CDR2: DFQATT and SNEGSKA (reference sequence). The CDR3 is 15 residues long. V lost 0 bases and J lost 8; bases outside the gene matches: 11.

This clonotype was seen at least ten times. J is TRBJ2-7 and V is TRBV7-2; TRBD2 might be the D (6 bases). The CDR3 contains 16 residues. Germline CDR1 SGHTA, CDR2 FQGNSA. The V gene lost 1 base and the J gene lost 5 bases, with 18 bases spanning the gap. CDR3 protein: CASSLEPSGEVDEQYF. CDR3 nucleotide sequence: TGTGCCAGCAGCTTAGAACCGTCGGGGGAGGTTGACGAGCAGTACTTC.

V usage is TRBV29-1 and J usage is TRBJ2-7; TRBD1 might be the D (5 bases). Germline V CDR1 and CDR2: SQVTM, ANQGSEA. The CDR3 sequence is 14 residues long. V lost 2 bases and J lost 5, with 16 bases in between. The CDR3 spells CSVETAGPRNEQYF. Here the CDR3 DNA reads TGCAGCGTTGAAACGGCAGGGCCGAGGAACGAGCAGTACTTC.

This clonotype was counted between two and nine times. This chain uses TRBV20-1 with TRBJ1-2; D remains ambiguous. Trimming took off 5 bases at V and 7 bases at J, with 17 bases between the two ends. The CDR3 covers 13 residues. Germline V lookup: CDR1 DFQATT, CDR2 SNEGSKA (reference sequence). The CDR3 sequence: CSAPPDLRSGYTF. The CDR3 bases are TGCAGTGCTCCCCCAGACCTAAGGAGTGGCTACACCTTC.

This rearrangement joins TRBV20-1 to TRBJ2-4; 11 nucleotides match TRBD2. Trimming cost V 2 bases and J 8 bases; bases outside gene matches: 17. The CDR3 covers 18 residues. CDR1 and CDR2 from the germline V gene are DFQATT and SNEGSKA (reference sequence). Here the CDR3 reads CSARRQGETSGSRYIQYF. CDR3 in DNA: TGCAGTGCTAGAAGACAGGGGGAAACTAGCGGGAGTAGATACATTCAGTACTTC.

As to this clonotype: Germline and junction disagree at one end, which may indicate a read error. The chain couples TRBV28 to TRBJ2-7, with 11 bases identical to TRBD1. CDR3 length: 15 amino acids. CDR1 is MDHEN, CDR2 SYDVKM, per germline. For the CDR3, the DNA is TGTGCCAGCAGTGGAAGCCGGGACAGGGGGGCTTCTATGGACTTC. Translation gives CASSGSRDRGASMDF.

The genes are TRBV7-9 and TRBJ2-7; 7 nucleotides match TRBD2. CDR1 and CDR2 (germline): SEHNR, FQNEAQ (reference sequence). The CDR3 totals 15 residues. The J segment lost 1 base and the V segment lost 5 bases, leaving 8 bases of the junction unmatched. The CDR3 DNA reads TGTGCCAGCAGCCTCCTGGGGGGGGGTTCCTACGAGCAGTACTTC. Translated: CASSLLGGGSYEQYF.

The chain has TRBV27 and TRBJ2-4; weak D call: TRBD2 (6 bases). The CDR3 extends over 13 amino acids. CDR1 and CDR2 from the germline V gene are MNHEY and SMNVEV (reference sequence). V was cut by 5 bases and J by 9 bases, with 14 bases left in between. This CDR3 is CASSARGEAIQYF. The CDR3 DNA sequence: TGTGCCAGCAGTGCGCGCGGGGAGGCCATTCAGTACTTC.

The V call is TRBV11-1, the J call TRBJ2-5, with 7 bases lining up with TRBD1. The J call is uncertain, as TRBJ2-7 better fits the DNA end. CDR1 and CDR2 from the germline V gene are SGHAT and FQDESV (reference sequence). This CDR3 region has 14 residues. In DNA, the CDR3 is TGTGCCAGCAGCTTTACAGGGGAGACCTACGAGCAGTACTTC. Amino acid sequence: CASSFTGETYEQYF.

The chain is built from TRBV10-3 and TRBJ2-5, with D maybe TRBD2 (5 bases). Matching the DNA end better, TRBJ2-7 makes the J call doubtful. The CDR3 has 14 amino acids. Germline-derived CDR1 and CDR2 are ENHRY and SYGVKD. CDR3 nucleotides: TGTGCCATCAGTGTCTCGGGGTCGGGCTACGAGCAGTACTTC. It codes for CAISVSGSGYEQYF.

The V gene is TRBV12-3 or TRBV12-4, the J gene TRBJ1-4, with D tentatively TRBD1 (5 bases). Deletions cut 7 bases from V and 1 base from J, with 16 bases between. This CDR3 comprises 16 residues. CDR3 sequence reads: CASTLGLIVTNEKLFF. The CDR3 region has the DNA TGTGCCAGCACCTTGGGACTGATTGTAACTAATGAAAAACTGTTTTTT.

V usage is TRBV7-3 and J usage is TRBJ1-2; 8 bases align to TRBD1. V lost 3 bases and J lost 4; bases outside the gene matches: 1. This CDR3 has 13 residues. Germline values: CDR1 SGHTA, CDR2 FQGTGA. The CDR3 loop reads CASSFGQGYGYTF. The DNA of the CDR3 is TGTGCCAGCAGCTTCGGACAGGGCTATGGCTACACCTTC.